The 22 T cell receptor beta chains reported below all come from one sample, sequenced in a study of CD4 T cells in relation to SARS-CoV-2 and coronaviruses. Using immunoSEQ multiplex PCR, the repertoire was profiled, and TCRdb retains in-frame clones only, with some absent. The sample gives roughly 16,000 clones, over 65% of which show up once; around 9.1% is in the top ten. No cognate antigen is known for these TCRs. The unexposed donors gave CD4+ T cells in about 2011-2019, prior to COVID-19. Isolation of CD4+ T cells took place after roughly nine days in culture. The sample taken for sequencing was CD4+ T cells from PBMCs, cultured in vitro. These receptors all stem from a human donor in good health.

This clone was seen a few times. This chain joins TRBV19 and TRBJ1-5; the D is unclear. Germline V gene sequence: CDR1 LNHDA, CDR2 SQIVND (reference sequence). V lost 10 bases, J lost 3 bases, and 19 bases lay in between. CDR3 length: 15 residues. CDR3 DNA: TGTGCCACCAGACGCCAAACAGAATACAATCAGCCCCAGCATTTT. It specifies CATRRQTEYNQPQHF.

The chain recombines TRBV4-1 with TRBJ2-5; D is tentatively TRBD1 or TRBD2 (6 bases each). Trimming stripped 4 bases from V and 2 bases from J, with 20 bases between. This CDR3 is built from 17 residues. Germline CDR1 MGHRA, CDR2 YSYEKL. CDR3 DNA: TGCGCCAGCAGCCTCGGGGGCCACTTACTGATTCAAGAGACCCAGTACTTC. It encodes CASSLGGHLLIQETQYF.

The V and J genes are TRBV5-5 and TRBJ1-2; D remains unclear. In germline, CDR1 is SGHKS, CDR2 YYEKEE (reference sequence). This CDR3 has 13 amino acids. The germline V and J ends were trimmed by 0 bases and 4 bases, with 7 bases remaining between them. CDR3 loop: CASSLEPFYGYTF. The CDR3 DNA follows: TGTGCCAGCAGCTTGGAACCTTTCTATGGCTACACCTTC.

The chain links TRBV6-5 to TRBJ2-7; TRBD2 agrees at 10 bases. The CDR3 length is 14 residues. The ends lost 6 bases at V and 7 bases at J; junction bases unmatched: 9. Germline V gives CDR1 MNHEY, CDR2 SVGAGI. The CDR3 sequence: CASRGPAGGTEQYF. In DNA, the CDR3 is TGTGCCAGCAGGGGTCCAGCGGGAGGGACAGAGCAGTACTTC.

This rearrangement joins TRBV5-5 to TRBJ1-4; D uncertain. CDR1 SGHKS and CDR2 YYEKEE come from the germline V gene (reference sequence). The germline V and J ends were trimmed by 2 bases and 7 bases, with 15 bases remaining between them. CDR3 size: 15 residues. This CDR3 is CASSFGPGWTEKLFF. The CDR3 region has the DNA TGTGCCAGCAGCTTTGGGCCGGGTTGGACTGAAAAACTGTTTTTT.

V usage is TRBV27 and J usage is TRBJ1-5; D not resolved. This CDR3 is 12 amino acids long. With 3 bases removed from V and 7 bases from J, the gap between germline ends came to 7 bases. Germline-derived CDR1 and CDR2 are MNHEY and SMNVEV (reference sequence). CDR3 DNA sequence: TGTGCCAGCAGTTTTCCCAGCCAGCCCCAGCATTTT. It codes for CASSFPSQPQHF.

The chain uses TRBV7-2 and TRBJ1-2; D not resolved. The CDR3 covers 12 residues. The V gene's germline CDR1 is SGHTA and CDR2 FQGNSA. The V end lost 1 base, the J end lost 7 bases, and 7 bases lay between the germline ends. CDR3 loop: CASSLEVGGYTF. DNA for the CDR3: TGTGCCAGCAGCTTAGAGGTTGGTGGCTACACCTTC.

This clone was detected only once. The V and J genes are TRBV2 and TRBJ2-5; tentatively, D is TRBD1 (5 bases). Germline CDR1 and CDR2: SNHLY and FYNNEI. The ends were cut back, 1 base at V and 5 bases at J, with 8 bases in the middle. This CDR3 is 13 amino acids long. CDR3 region: CASSEGGFETQYF. The CDR3 region has the DNA TGTGCCAGCAGTGAAGGGGGCTTTGAGACCCAGTACTTC.

V is TRBV21-1 and J is TRBJ2-3; the table's D call TRBD1 went unverified against the DNA. TRBV21-1 is listed as a pseudogene. The CDR3 totals 20 residues. DNA of the CDR3: TGTGCCAGCAGCGACCCGGGACAGGGTTGGTGGGTGTATCGGACAGATACGCAGTATTTT. Amino acids: CASSDPGQGWWVYRTDTQYF.

J is TRBJ2-7 and V is TRBV30, with 8 bases that match TRBD1. The CDR3 is made up of 16 amino acids. The germline gives CDR1 GTSNPN, CDR2 SVGIG (reference sequence). V dropped 2 bases and J dropped 6; count of bases not matched to a gene: 15. This chain's CDR3 is CAWSPSWTGPASEQYF. For the CDR3, the DNA is TGTGCCTGGAGTCCCTCCTGGACAGGGCCCGCCTCCGAGCAGTACTTC. Full variable domain (outside the CDR3, taken from reference TRBV30 and TRBJ2-7): SQTIHQWPATLVQPVGSPLSLECTVEGTSNPNLYWYRQAAGRGLQLLFYSVGIGQISSEVPQNLSASRPQDRQFILSSKKLLLSDSGFYLCAWSPSWTGPASEQYFGPGTRLTVT.

The chain recombines TRBV29-1 with TRBJ2-7; 8 bases match TRBD1. In germline, CDR1 is SQVTM, CDR2 ANQGSEA. The CDR3 contains 13 residues. With 6 bases clipped from V and 3 bases from J, the junction kept 7 bases outside the gene matches. CDR3: CSVRSGGGYEQYF. As DNA, the CDR3 is TGCAGCGTCAGGTCAGGGGGCGGCTACGAGCAGTACTTC.

This clone was counted a single time. J is TRBJ1-5 and V is TRBV20-1, with 7 bases lining up with TRBD1. V shed 3 bases, J shed 7 bases, and the junction held 6 bases outside the gene matches. Germline V gives CDR1 DFQATT, CDR2 SNEGSKA (reference sequence). This CDR3 comprises 13 residues. The DNA for the CDR3 is TGCAGTGCTAGTGACAGGGAGGTCCAGCCCCAGCATTTT. This translates into CSASDREVQPQHF.

In its sample, this clone is medium-sized. The chain links TRBV5-6 to TRBJ2-3; 8 nucleotides match TRBD1. Per the germline V gene, CDR1 is SGHDT and CDR2 is YYEEEE. The CDR3 runs 16 residues. V trimming: 1 base; J trimming: 6 bases; junction bases outside the gene matches: 10. The chain's CDR3 is CASSLSLRGRVDTQYF. CDR3 in DNA: TGTGCCAGCAGCTTGAGTCTCAGGGGGCGGGTGGATACGCAGTATTTT.

The V gene is TRBV6-4, the J gene TRBJ2-2; a weak D match, TRBD2 (5 bases). CDR1 and CDR2 from the germline V gene are MRHNA and SNTAGT. Trimming removed 3 bases from V and 3 bases from J, with 5 bases in between. The CDR3 runs to 13 residues. The CDR3, as DNA: TGTGCCAGCAGTGAGCGGGACACCGGGGAGCTGTTTTTT. Translated: CASSERDTGELFF.

Only a few counts were recorded for this clone. This chain uses TRBV11-2 with TRBJ2-1, with 7 bases matching TRBD1. CDR3 length: 12 amino acids. Germline V gene lookup returns CDR1 SGHAT and CDR2 FQNNGV. The CDR3 DNA sequence: TGTGCAGTGGACAGGACCTACAATGAGCAGTTCTTC. Protein: CAVDRTYNEQFF.

The chain employs TRBV19 and TRBJ2-1; 10 bases align to TRBD2. The CDR3 is made up of 14 amino acids. Germline V gene lookup returns CDR1 LNHDA and CDR2 SQIVND (reference sequence). V lost 7 bases to trimming and J lost 12 bases; unmatched junction nucleotides: 12. The CDR3 DNA reads as TGTGCCAGTAATTCGGCTAGCGGGAGTGATGGGCAGTTCTTC. This translates into CASNSASGSDGQFF.

V and J are TRBV24-1 and TRBJ2-4; 13 positions match TRBD2. CDR1 KGHDR and CDR2 SFDVKD come from the germline V gene. The trim removed 4 bases at V and 6 bases at J, leaving 20 bases unmatched. The CDR3 length is 21 residues. CDR3 region: CATSELLGPKGLAGVGNIQYF. The CDR3 bases are TGTGCCACCAGTGAATTGCTGGGACCGAAAGGACTAGCGGGAGTAGGAAACATTCAGTACTTC.

The rearrangement uses TRBV7-2 and TRBJ2-1; 11 bases agree with TRBD1. The CDR3 runs 16 residues. V lost 4 bases to trimming and J lost 8 bases; unmatched junction nucleotides: 10. Germline CDR1 SGHTA, CDR2 FQGNSA. CDR3 bases: TGTGCCAGCAGCTACCGTCCCGGGACAGGGGGGGATGAGCAGTTCTTC. The encoded protein is CASSYRPGTGGDEQFF.

CDR3 loop: CAWSSRGEQYF. The CDR3 bases are TGTGCCTGGAGTTCCAGGGGCGAGCAGTACTTC. V is TRBV30 and J is TRBJ2-7; D might be TRBD1 (6 bases). CDR1 is GTSNPN and CDR2 is SVGIG in the germline V gene (reference sequence). V lost 2 bases to trimming and J lost 6 bases, with 8 bases between them. The CDR3 length is 11 residues.

The V call is TRBV28, the J call TRBJ1-1; tentatively, D is TRBD1 (6 bases). The CDR3 has 13 residues. Germline CDR1 reads MDHEN; CDR2 reads SYDVKM. V was trimmed by 6 bases and J by 4 bases, leaving 12 bases between them. For the CDR3, the DNA is TGTGCCAGCAGAGTCACAGGGCCCACTGAAGCTTTCTTT. Residues: CASRVTGPTEAFF.

V and J are TRBV2 and TRBJ2-5; 15 bases match TRBD2. CDR1 and CDR2 (germline): SNHLY, FYNNEI. The CDR3 is 14 residues long. J lost 4 bases, V lost 6 bases, and 0 bases had no gene match. CDR3 nucleotide sequence: TGTGCCAGCAGGGGACTAGCGGGAGGAGAGACCCAGTACTTC. Translated: CASRGLAGGETQYF. Complete variable domain (other parts from reference TRBV2 and TRBJ2-5): EPEVTQTPSHQVTQMGQEVILRCVPISNHLYFYWYRQILGQKVEFLVSFYNNEISEKSEIFDDQFSVERPDGSNFTLKIRSTKLEDSAMYFCASRGLAGGETQYFGPGTRLLVL.

This clone came up once. J is TRBJ2-1 and V is TRBV5-4, with a tentative D call TRBD2 (6 bases). The CDR3 is 15 residues long. Trimming took off 4 bases at V and 3 bases at J, with 14 bases between the two ends. CDR1 and CDR2 (germline): SGHNT, YYREEE (reference sequence). CDR3: CASSRPLEGYNEQFF. The CDR3 nucleotides are TGTGCCAGCAGCCGACCCCTGGAGGGCTACAATGAGCAGTTCTTC. Filled out from reference TRBV5-4 and TRBJ2-1, the complete variable domain reads ETGVTQSPTHLIKTRGQQVTLRCSSQSGHNTVSWYQQALGQGPQFIFQYYREEENGRGNFPPRFSGLQFPNYSSELNVNALELDDSALYLCASSRPLEGYNEQFFGPGTRLTVL.